The present entry profiles one TCR beta chain with its context. Its antigen is not identified. Time point described: week 47, end of study. Vaccination used 300 ug of mutant IDH1 20-mer peptide per dose, with topical imiquimod. TCRdb keeps only in-frame clones here, not all; method: immunoSEQ multiplex PCR. The repertoire holds around 50,000 clones, with approximately 84% as singletons. The data were taken from a study of a mutant IDH1 vaccine in newly diagnosed glioma. CDR1 is SEHNR and CDR2 is FQNEAQ in the germline V gene (reference sequence). Trimming took off 2 bases at V and 4 bases at J, with 8 bases between the two ends. This CDR3 is 13 amino acids long.

Sequencing was performed on PBMCs, taken from a glioma patient whose treatment included an IDH1 peptide vaccine. The clonotype was recovered from a woman aged 25 to 39 with glioma. Some clones in this sample may be carry-over from other donors' samples. This sequence joins TRBV7-9 and TRBJ1-2; D is unresolved. The CDR3 sequence: CASSLQLGYGYTF. DNA for the CDR3: TGTGCCAGCAGCTTACAGCTAGGCTATGGCTACACCTTC. Based on the CDR3 plus reference TRBV7-9 and TRBJ1-2, the full variable domain is DTGVSQNPRHKITKRGQNVTFRCDPISEHNRLYWYRQTLGQGPEFLTYFQNEAQLEKSRLLSDRFSAERPKGSFSTLEIQRTEQGDSAMYLCASSLQLGYGYTFGSGTRLTVV.